The entry below gives a single T cell receptor beta chain sequence along with its context. The antigen remains undetermined. CDR1 and CDR2 (germline): LGHNA, YNFKEQ. This CDR3 spans 15 amino acids. With 1 base removed from V and 2 bases from J, the gap between germline ends came to 12 bases. The PCR contained 60 Vbeta and 13 Jbeta primers. Original processing notes: Later work found approximately 87 million unique TCR beta chains, with 9.5 million to 14 million shared. Sequencing used immunoSEQ multiplex PCR; TCRdb keeps in-frame clones, though not all of them. V, J and clone size were drawn from that table, and D and trimming were deduced from the DNA. The table lists 160,000 or so clones, about two thirds of them singletons. Healthy donors of bone marrow made up the group. This record belongs to a study of cytomegalovirus exposure and HLA in healthy donors. General study points: TCR beta sequences reportedly predicted the HLA-A and HLA-B alleles of most subjects accurately. Later examination showed HLA-associated TCR beta chains had greater clonal expansion than equally common others.

The rearrangement links TRBV4-2 to TRBJ2-7; a weak D match, TRBD1 (5 bases). The sample was PBMCs. This receptor was obtained from a woman aged 25-40 years in good health and CMV-seronegative. CDR3 region: CASSQVPRGTYEQYF. The CDR3 coding sequence is TGTGCCAGCAGCCAAGTACCTAGGGGAACCTACGAGCAGTACTTC.